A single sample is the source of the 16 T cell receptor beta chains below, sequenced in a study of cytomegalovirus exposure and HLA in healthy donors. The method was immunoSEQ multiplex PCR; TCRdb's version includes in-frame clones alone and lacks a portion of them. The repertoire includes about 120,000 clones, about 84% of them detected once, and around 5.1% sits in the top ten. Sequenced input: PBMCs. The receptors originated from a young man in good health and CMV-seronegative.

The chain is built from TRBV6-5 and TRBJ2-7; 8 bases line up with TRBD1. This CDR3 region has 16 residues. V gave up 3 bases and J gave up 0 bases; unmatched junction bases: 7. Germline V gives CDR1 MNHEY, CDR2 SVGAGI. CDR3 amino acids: CASSYKPGQVSYEQYF. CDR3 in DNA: TGTGCCAGCAGTTATAAACCGGGACAGGTCTCCTACGAGCAGTACTTC.

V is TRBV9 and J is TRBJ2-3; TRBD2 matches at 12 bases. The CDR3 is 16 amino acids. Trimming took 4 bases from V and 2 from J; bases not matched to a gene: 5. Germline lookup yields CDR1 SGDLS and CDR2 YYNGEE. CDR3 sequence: CASSPRLAGVTDTQYF. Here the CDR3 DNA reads TGTGCCAGCAGCCCCCGACTAGCGGGGGTCACAGATACGCAGTATTTT.

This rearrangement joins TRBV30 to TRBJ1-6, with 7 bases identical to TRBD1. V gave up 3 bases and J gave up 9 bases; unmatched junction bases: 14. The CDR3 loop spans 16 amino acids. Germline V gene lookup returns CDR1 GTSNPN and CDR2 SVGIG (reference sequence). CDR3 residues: CAWSTRGALNFSPLHF. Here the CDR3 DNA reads TGTGCCTGGAGCACCAGGGGGGCTTTAAACTTTTCACCCCTCCACTTT.

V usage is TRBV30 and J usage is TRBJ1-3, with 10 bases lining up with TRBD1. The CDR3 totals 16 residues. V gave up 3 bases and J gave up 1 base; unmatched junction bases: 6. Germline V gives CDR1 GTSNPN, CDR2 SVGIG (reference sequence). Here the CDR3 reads CAWSPPDRGSGNTIYF. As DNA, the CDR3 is TGTGCCTGGAGCCCCCCGGACAGGGGGTCTGGAAACACCATATATTTT.

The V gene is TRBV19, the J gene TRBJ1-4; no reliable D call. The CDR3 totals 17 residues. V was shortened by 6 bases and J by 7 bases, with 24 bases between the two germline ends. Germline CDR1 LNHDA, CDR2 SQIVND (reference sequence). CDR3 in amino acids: CASSRGESDRSTEKLFF. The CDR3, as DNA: TGTGCCAGTAGCCGTGGAGAAAGCGACCGGTCGACTGAAAAACTGTTTTTT.

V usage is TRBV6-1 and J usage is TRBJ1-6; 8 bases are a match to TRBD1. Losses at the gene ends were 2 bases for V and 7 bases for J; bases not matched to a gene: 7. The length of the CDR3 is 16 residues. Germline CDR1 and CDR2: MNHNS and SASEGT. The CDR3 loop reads CASSERGRGQNSPLHF. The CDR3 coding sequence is TGTGCCAGCAGTGAAAGGGGCAGGGGGCAAAATTCACCCCTCCACTTT.

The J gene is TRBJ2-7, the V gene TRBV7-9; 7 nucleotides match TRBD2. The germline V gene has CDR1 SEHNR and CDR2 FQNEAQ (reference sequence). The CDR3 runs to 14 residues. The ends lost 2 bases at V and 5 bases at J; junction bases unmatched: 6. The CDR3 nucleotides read TGTGCCAGCAGCTTATCAGAAGCGGGGAACGAGCAGTACTTC. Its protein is CASSLSEAGNEQYF.

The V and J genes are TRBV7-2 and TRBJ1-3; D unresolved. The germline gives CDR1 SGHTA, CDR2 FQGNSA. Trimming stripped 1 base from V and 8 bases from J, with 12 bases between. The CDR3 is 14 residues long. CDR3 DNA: TGTGCCAGCAGCTTAGTCGGCGGCAGTGACACCATATATTTT. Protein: CASSLVGGSDTIYF.

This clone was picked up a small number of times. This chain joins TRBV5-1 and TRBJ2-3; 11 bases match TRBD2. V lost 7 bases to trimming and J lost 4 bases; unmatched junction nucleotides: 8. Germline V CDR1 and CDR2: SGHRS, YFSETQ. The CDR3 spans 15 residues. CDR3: CASGLAGGSSDTQYF. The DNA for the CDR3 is TGCGCCAGCGGATTAGCGGGGGGGTCTTCAGATACGCAGTATTTT. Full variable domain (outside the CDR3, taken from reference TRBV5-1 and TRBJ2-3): KAGVTQTPRYLIKTRGQQVTLSCSPISGHRSVSWYQQTPGQGLQFLFEYFSETQRNKGNFPGRFSGRQFSNSRSEMNVSTLELGDSALYLCASGLAGGSSDTQYFGPGTRLTVL.

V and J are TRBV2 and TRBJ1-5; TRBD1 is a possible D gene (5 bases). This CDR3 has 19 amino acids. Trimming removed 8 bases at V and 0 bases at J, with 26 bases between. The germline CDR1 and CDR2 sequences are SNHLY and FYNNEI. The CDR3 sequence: CASPLWGQSFTYSNQPQHF. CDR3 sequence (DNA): TGTGCCAGCCCTCTTTGGGGCCAAAGCTTCACTTATAGCAATCAGCCCCAGCATTTT. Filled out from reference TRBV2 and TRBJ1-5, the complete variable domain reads EPEVTQTPSHQVTQMGQEVILRCVPISNHLYFYWYRQILGQKVEFLVSFYNNEISEKSEIFDDQFSVERPDGSNFTLKIRSTKLEDSAMYFCASPLWGQSFTYSNQPQHFGDGTRLSIL.

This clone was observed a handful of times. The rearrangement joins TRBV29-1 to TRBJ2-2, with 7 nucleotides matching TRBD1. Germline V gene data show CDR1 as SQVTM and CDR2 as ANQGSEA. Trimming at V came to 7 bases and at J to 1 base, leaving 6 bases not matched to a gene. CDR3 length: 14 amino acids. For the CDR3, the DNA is TGCAGCGCATCCGGGACAGTGAACACCGGGGAGCTGTTTTTT. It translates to CSASGTVNTGELFF.

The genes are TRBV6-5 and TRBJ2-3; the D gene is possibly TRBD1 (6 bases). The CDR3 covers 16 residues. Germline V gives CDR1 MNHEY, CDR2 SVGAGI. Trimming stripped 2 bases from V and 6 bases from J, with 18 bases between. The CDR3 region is CASSYGGEGTADTQYF. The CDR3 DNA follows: TGTGCCAGCAGTTACGGGGGCGAAGGGACCGCGGATACGCAGTATTTT.

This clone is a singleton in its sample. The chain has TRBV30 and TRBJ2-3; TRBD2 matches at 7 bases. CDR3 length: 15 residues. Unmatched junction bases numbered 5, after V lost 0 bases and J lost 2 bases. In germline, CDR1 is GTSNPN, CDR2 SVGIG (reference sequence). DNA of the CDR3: TGTGCCTGGAGTGTTTTTGGGGGGGACACAGATACGCAGTATTTT. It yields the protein CAWSVFGGDTDTQYF.

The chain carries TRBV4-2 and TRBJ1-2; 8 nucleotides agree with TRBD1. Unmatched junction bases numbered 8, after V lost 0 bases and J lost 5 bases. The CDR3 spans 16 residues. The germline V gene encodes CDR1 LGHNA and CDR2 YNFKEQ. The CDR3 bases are TGTGCCAGCAGCCAAGAGTGGTCAGGGGGCCGGTATGGCTACACCTTC. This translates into CASSQEWSGGRYGYTF.

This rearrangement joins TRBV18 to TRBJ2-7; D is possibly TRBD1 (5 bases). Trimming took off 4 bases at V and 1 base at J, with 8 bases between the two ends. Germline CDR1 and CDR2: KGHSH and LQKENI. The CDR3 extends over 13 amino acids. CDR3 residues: CASSRAGSYEQYF. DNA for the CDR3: TGTGCCAGCTCACGTGCAGGGTCCTACGAGCAGTACTTC.

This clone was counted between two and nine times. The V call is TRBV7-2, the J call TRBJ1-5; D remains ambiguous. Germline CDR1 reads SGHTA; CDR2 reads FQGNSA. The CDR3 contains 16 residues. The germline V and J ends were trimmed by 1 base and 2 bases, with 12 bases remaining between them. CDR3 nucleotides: TGTGCCAGCAGCTTAGAGGCCGCTCGGGGCAATCAGCCCCAGCATTTT. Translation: CASSLEAARGNQPQHF.